This T cell receptor beta chain was profiled in a study of CD8 T cells in ankylosing spondylitis. TCRdb analysed the 5' RACE reads with MiXCR anew, one entry per CDR3 protein. This sample has roughly 48,000 distinct CDR3 sequences, with roughly 7.4% found just once. V dropped 4 bases and J dropped 2 bases, with 20 bases sitting between them. The CDR3 runs to 17 residues. CDR1 and CDR2 from the germline V gene are ENHRY and SYGVKD. Many counts were recorded for this clonotype. The specimen sequenced was blood, either unsorted or a sorted T cell fraction (not recorded which). This chain connects TRBV10-3 to TRBJ1-1, with a tentative D call TRBD1 (6 bases). This sequence originates from a female donor with ankylosing spondylitis or in good health (not recorded which). In nucleotides, the CDR3 is TGTGCCATCAGTGGGGTTTCTCGTGGGACACTCAACACTGAAGCTTTCTTT. Translating gives CAISGVSRGTLNTEAFF.